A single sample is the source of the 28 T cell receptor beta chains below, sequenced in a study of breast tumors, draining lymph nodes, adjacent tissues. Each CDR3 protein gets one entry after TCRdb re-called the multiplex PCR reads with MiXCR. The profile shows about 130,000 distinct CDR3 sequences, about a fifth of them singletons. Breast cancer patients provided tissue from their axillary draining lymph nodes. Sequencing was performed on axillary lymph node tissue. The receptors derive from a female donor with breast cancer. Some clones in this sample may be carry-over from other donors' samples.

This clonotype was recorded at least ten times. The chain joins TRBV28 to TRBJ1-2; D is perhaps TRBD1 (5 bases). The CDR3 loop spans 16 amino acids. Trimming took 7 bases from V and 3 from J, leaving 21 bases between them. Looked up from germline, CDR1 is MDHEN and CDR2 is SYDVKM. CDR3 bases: TGTGCCAGCAAACCGGGGGGTGGCAGGTGGGACTATGGCTACACCTTC. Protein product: CASKPGGGRWDYGYTF.

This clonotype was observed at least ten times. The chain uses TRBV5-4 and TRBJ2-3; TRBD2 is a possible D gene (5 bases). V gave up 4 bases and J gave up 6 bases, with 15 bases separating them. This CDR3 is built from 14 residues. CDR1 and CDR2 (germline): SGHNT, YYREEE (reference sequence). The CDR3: CASSPARGQDTQYF. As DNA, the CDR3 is TGTGCCAGCAGCCCGGCCCGAGGGCAGGATACGCAGTATTTT.

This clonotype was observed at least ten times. This CDR3 reads CSARTGGQETQYF. The CDR3 nucleotides are TGCAGTGCTAGGACAGGGGGACAAGAGACCCAGTACTTC. This rearrangement joins TRBV20-1 to TRBJ2-5; 9 bases are a match to TRBD1. There are 13 residues in the CDR3. Trimming removed 3 bases from V and 2 bases from J; junction bases left unmatched: 1. In germline, CDR1 is DFQATT, CDR2 SNEGSKA (reference sequence).

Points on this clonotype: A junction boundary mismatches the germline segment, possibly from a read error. CDR3 sequence reads: CVTSRPSVDGNEQFF. CDR3 coding DNA: TGTGTCACCAGCAGACCCTCGGTAGACGGCAATGAGCAGTTCTTC. The chain links TRBV15 to TRBJ2-1; D is unresolved. Germline CDR1 and CDR2: LNHNV and YYDKDF (reference sequence). The CDR3 has 15 residues.

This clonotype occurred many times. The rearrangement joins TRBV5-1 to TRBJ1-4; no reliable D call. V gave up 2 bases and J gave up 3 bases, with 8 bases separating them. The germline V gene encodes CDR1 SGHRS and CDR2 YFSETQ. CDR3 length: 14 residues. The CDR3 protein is CASSFGLANEKLFF. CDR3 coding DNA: TGCGCCAGCAGCTTCGGGTTGGCTAATGAAAAACTGTTTTTT.

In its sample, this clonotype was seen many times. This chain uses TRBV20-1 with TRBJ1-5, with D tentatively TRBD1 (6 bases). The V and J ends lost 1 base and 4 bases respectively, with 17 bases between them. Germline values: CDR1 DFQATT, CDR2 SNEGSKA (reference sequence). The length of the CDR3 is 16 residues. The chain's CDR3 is CSARGQTAQGNQPQHF. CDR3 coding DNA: TGCAGTGCTAGAGGACAGACAGCCCAGGGGAATCAGCCCCAGCATTTT.

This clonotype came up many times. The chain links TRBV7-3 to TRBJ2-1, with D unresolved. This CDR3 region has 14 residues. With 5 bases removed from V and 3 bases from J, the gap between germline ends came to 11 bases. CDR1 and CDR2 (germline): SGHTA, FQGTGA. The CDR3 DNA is TGTGCCAGCAGCCCCCCGGGCGGCTACAATGAGCAGTTCTTC. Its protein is CASSPPGGYNEQFF.

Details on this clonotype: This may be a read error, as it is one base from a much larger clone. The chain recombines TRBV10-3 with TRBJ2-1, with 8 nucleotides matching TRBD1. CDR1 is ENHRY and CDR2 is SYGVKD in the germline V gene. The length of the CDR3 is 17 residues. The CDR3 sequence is CTISGADRGQHFDEQFF. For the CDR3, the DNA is TGTACCATCAGTGGGGCTGACAGGGGACAACACTTCGATGAGCAGTTCTTC.

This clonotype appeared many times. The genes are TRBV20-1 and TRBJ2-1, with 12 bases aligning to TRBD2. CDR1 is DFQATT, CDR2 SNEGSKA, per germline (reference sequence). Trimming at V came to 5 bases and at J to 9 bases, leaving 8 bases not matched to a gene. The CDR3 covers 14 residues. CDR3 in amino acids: CSAAPGTSGREQFF. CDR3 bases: TGCAGTGCTGCCCCCGGGACTAGCGGGCGTGAGCAGTTCTTC.

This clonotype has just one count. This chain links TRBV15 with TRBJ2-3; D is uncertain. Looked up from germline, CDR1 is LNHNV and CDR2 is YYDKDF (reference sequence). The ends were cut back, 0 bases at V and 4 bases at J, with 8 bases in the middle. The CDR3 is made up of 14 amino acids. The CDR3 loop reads CATSREVGPDTQYF. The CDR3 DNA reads TGTGCCACCAGCAGAGAAGTTGGCCCAGATACGCAGTATTTT.

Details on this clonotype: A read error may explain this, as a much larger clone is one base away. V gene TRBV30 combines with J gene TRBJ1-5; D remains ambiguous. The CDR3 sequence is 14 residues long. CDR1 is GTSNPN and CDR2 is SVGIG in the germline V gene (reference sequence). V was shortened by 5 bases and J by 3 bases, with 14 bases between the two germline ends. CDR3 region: CAWGFYRTNQPQHF. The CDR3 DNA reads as TGTGCCTGGGGTTTCTACCGGACCAATCAGCCCCAGCATTTT.

CDR3 protein: CSAGGSPIRSNQPQHF. Written as DNA, the CDR3 is TGCAGTGCCGGGGGGTCACCGATCAGGTCCAATCAGCCCCAGCATTTT. V gene TRBV20-1 combines with J gene TRBJ1-5; tentative D call: TRBD1 (5 bases). The germline CDR1 and CDR2 sequences are DFQATT and SNEGSKA (reference sequence). V was shortened by 6 bases and J by 3 bases, with 21 bases between the two germline ends. There are 16 residues in the CDR3.

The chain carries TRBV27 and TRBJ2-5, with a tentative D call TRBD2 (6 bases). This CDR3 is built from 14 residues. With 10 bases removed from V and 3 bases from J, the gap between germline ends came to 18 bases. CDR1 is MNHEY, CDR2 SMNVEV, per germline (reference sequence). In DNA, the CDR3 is TGTGCCACCGCCCTGGAGGGGTTAGAAGAGACCCAGTACTTC. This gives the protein CATALEGLEETQYF.

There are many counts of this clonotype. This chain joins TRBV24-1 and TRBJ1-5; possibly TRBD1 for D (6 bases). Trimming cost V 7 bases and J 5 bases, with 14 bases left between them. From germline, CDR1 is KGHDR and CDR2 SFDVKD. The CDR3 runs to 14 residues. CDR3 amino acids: CATSKQGRDQPQHF. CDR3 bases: TGTGCCACCAGCAAACAGGGAAGAGATCAGCCCCAGCATTTT.

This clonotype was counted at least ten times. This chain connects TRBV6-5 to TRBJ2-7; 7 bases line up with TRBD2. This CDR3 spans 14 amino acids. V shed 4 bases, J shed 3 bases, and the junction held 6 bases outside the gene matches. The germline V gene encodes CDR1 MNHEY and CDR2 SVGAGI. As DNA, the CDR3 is TGTGCCAGCAGTTTCAGGAGCGGGGTCTACGAGCAGTACTTC. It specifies CASSFRSGVYEQYF.

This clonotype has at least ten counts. The CDR3 DNA reads as TGTGCCAGTAGTATCACAGGGACTAGCTACGAGCAGTACTTC. Translated, it gives CASSITGTSYEQYF. The chain uses TRBV19 and TRBJ2-7; 8 nucleotides align to TRBD2. Germline V gene data show CDR1 as LNHDA and CDR2 as SQIVND (reference sequence). The CDR3 is 14 amino acids. J was trimmed by 3 bases and V by 3 bases; bases with no gene match: 4.

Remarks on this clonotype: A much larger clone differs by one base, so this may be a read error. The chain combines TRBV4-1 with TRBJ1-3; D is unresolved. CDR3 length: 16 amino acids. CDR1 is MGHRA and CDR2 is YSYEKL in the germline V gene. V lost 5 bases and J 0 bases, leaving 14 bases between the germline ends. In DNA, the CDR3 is TGCGCCAGCAGCGCTGAAACGCGGGCCTCTGGAAACACCATATATTTT. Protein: CASSAETRASGNTIYF.

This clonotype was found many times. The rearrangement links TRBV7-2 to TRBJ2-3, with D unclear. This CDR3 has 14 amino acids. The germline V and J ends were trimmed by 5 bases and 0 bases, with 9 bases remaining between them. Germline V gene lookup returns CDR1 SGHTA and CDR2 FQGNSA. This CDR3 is CASSGFGSTDTQYF. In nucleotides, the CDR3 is TGTGCCAGCAGCGGCTTCGGGAGCACAGATACGCAGTATTTT.

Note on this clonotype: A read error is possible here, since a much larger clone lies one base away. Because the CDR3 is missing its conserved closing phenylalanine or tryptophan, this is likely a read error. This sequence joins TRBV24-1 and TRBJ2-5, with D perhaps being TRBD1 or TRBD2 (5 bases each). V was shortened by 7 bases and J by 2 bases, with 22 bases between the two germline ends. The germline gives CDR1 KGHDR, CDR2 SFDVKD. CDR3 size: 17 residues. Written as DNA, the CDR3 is TGTGCCACCAGCGGAGCGGACACTCTGTCCCATCAAGAGACCCAGTACCTC. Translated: CATSGADTLSHQETQYL.

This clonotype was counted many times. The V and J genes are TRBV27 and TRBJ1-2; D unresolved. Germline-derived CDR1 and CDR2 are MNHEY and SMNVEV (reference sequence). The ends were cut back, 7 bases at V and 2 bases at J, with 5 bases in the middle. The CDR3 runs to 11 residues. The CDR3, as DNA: TGTGCCAGCAAAGGGAACTATGGCTACACCTTC. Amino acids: CASKGNYGYTF.

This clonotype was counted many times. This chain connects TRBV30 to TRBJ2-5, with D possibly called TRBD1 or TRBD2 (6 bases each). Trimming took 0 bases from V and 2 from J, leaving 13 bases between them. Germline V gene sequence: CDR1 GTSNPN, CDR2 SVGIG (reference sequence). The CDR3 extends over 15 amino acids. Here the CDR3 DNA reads TGTGCCTGGAGTGTAGGAGGGGGTGGGCAAGAGACCCAGTACTTC. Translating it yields CAWSVGGGGQETQYF.

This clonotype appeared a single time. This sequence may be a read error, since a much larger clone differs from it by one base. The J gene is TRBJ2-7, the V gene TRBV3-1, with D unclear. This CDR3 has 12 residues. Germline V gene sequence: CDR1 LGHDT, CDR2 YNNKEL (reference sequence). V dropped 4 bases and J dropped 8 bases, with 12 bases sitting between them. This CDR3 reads CASSRGLEKQYF. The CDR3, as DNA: TGTGCCAGCAGCCGAGGATTGGAGAAGCAGTACTTC.

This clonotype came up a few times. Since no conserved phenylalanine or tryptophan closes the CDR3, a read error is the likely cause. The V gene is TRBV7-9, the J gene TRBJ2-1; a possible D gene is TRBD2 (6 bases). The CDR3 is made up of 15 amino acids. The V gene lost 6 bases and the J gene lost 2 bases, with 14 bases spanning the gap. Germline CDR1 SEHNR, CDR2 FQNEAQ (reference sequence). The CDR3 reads CASSRAGFPYNEQFL. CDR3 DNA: TGTGCCAGCAGTAGGGCGGGGTTTCCCTACAATGAGCAGTTCCTC.

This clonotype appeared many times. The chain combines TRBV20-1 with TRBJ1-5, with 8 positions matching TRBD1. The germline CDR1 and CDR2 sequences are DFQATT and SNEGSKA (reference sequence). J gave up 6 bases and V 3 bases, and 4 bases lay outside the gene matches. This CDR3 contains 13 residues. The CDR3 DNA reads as TGCAGTGCTAGTCCAGGGGGCGGTCAGCCCCAGCATTTT. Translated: CSASPGGGQPQHF.

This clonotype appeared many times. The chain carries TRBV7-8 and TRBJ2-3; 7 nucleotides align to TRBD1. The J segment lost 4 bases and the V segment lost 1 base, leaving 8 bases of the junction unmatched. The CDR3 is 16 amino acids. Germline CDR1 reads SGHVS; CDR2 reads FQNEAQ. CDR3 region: CASSLERQGLPDTQYF. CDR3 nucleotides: TGTGCCAGCAGCTTAGAGAGACAGGGTCTCCCAGATACGCAGTATTTT.

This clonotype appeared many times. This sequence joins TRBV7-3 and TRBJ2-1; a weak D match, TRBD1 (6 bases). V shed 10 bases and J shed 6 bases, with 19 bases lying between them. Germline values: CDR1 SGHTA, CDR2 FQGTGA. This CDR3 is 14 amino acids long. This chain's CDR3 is CATLPRGLRNEQFF. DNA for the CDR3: TGTGCCACCCTACCTAGGGGGTTACGCAATGAGCAGTTCTTC.

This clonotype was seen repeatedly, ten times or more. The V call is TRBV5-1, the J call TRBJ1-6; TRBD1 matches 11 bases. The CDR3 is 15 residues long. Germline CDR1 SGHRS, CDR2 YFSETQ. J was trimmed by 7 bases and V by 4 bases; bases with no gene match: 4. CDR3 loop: CASSPGQGGNSPLHF. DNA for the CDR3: TGCGCCAGCAGCCCGGGACAGGGGGGAAATTCACCCCTCCACTTT.

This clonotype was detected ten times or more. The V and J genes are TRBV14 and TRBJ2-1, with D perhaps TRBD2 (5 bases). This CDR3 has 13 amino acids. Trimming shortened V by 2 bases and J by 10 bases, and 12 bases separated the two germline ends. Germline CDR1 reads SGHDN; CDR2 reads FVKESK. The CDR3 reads CASSQTRTGEQFF. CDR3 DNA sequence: TGTGCCAGCAGCCAAACTAGGACGGGAGAGCAGTTCTTC. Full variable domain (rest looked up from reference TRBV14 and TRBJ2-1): EAGVTQFPSHSVIEKGQTVTLRCDPISGHDNLYWYRRVMGKEIKFLLHFVKESKQDESGMPNNRFLAERTGGTYSTLKVQPAELEDSGVYFCASSQTRTGEQFFGPGTRLTVL.